The 13 T cell receptor beta chains below come from one sample, sequenced in a study of OX40 agonist ivuxolimab in advanced cancers. Sequenced by immunoSEQ multiplex PCR; TCRdb stores in-frame clones only, minus some. The sample includes about 14,000 clones, around 80% of them seen just once. The sample here was CD4+ or CD8+ T cells sorted from blood, taken in a trial of the OX40 agonist ivuxolimab. The source of these receptors is an adult with an advanced solid tumor such as melanoma, head and neck, liver or kidney cancer.

This clone was seen once. The J gene is TRBJ2-3, the V gene TRBV15; 11 bases map to TRBD2. V shed 4 bases, J shed 4 bases, and the junction held 4 bases outside the gene matches. Germline CDR1 is LNHNV and CDR2 is YYDKDF (reference sequence). This CDR3 contains 15 residues. The CDR3 is CATSTSLAGADTQYF. CDR3 DNA: TGTGCCACCAGCACGTCACTAGCGGGAGCAGATACGCAGTATTTT.

The chain employs TRBV27 and TRBJ2-5; perhaps TRBD2 as D (6 bases). Trimming shortened V by 6 bases and J by 5 bases, and 19 bases separated the two germline ends. CDR3 size: 15 residues. Germline V gives CDR1 MNHEY, CDR2 SMNVEV (reference sequence). This CDR3 reads CASSLLAGDGETQYF. The CDR3, as DNA: TGTGCCAGCAGCTTACTAGCCGGGGATGGGGAGACCCAGTACTTC.

The chain recombines TRBV2 with TRBJ2-1; perhaps TRBD1 as D (6 bases). This CDR3 contains 10 residues. The ends were cut back, 8 bases at V and 9 bases at J, with 8 bases in the middle. Germline values: CDR1 SNHLY, CDR2 FYNNEI. This CDR3 reads CASEGVEQFF. CDR3 bases: TGTGCCAGCGAGGGGGTTGAGCAGTTCTTC.

The chain links TRBV2 to TRBJ1-1; D is unresolved. Germline V lookup: CDR1 SNHLY, CDR2 FYNNEI. The CDR3 consists of 13 residues. V lost 6 bases and J 1 base, leaving 9 bases between the germline ends. The CDR3 region is CASRGSENTEAFF. CDR3 DNA: TGTGCCAGCAGGGGGTCCGAGAACACTGAAGCTTTCTTT.

CDR3 region: CASSPTGTQETQYF. The CDR3 coding sequence is TGTGCCAGCAGCCCAACAGGGACCCAAGAGACCCAGTACTTC. V usage is TRBV7-3 and J usage is TRBJ2-5, with TRBD1 as a possible D gene (6 bases). Looked up from germline, CDR1 is SGHTA and CDR2 is FQGTGA. The CDR3 is 14 residues long. Trimming cost V 5 bases and J 1 base, with 11 bases left between them.

CDR3 loop: CASSLPGNSYNEQFF. CDR3 coding DNA: TGTGCCAGCAGCCTACCAGGGAACTCCTACAATGAGCAGTTCTTC. This chain uses TRBV5-4 with TRBJ2-1, with a possible D match to TRBD1 (5 bases). Germline V lookup: CDR1 SGHNT, CDR2 YYREEE (reference sequence). This CDR3 region has 15 residues. Trimming cost V 4 bases and J 0 bases, with 11 bases left between them. The full variable domain, in which reference TRBV5-4 and TRBJ2-1 provide the parts outside the CDR3, is ETGVTQSPTHLIKTRGQQVTLRCSSQSGHNTVSWYQQALGQGPQFIFQYYREEENGRGNFPPRFSGLQFPNYSSELNVNALELDDSALYLCASSLPGNSYNEQFFGPGTRLTVL.

The V and J genes are TRBV14 and TRBJ2-1; D remains ambiguous. Trimming shortened V by 0 bases and J by 0 bases, and 12 bases separated the two germline ends. Germline V CDR1 and CDR2: SGHDN, FVKESK. CDR3 size: 17 residues. The chain's CDR3 is CASSQDLGPSSYNEQFF. For the CDR3, the DNA is TGTGCCAGCAGCCAAGATTTAGGACCGAGCTCCTACAATGAGCAGTTCTTC.

The chain has TRBV6-6 and TRBJ1-5; tentatively, D is TRBD1 (5 bases). CDR1 is MNHNY and CDR2 is SVGAGI in the germline V gene (reference sequence). Trimming removed 0 bases from V and 4 bases from J, with 7 bases in between. The CDR3 is 14 residues long. The CDR3 DNA is TGTGCCAGCAGTTACTCAGGGGCTAATCAGCCCCAGCATTTT. This encodes CASSYSGANQPQHF.

This clone was counted once. The CDR3 loop is CASSQYSGRYEQYF. Here the CDR3 DNA reads TGCGCCAGCAGCCAATATAGCGGGAGATACGAGCAGTACTTC. This chain uses TRBV4-3 with TRBJ2-7, with 9 bases aligning to TRBD2. Unmatched junction bases numbered 3, after V lost 2 bases and J lost 4 bases. CDR3 length: 14 amino acids. Germline V gene sequence: CDR1 LGHNA, CDR2 YSLEER.

This clone was counted only a few times. The chain uses TRBV29-1 and TRBJ2-1, with D maybe TRBD1 (7 bases). The CDR3 runs to 16 residues. From germline, CDR1 is SQVTM and CDR2 ANQGSEA. Trimming took off 0 bases at V and 1 base at J, with 13 bases between the two ends. In DNA, the CDR3 is TGCAGCGTTGAAGATCAGGGGGACTTATCCTACAATGAGCAGTTCTTC. Translating gives CSVEDQGDLSYNEQFF.

The chain carries TRBV7-2 and TRBJ2-7; no clear D gene. V was trimmed by 0 bases and J by 3 bases, leaving 12 bases between them. Germline V gene lookup returns CDR1 SGHTA and CDR2 FQGNSA. The CDR3 sequence is 15 residues long. DNA of the CDR3: TGTGCCAGCAGCTTAGCGGGTTTGCCCCTCTACGAGCAGTACTTC. It yields the protein CASSLAGLPLYEQYF.

The rearrangement links TRBV6-5 to TRBJ1-3, with TRBD1 as a possible D gene (5 bases). CDR3 length: 13 amino acids. The V end was cut by 8 bases, the J end by 0 bases, with 8 bases between. Germline V gene sequence: CDR1 MNHEY, CDR2 SVGAGI. The CDR3 sequence is CASGTSSGNTIYF. CDR3 DNA: TGTGCCAGCGGGACCAGCTCTGGAAACACCATATATTTT.

The rearrangement joins TRBV11-2 to TRBJ2-1; D unresolved. V gave up 2 bases and J gave up 7 bases, with 9 bases separating them. The CDR3 runs to 13 residues. CDR1 and CDR2 from the germline V gene are SGHAT and FQNNGV. The CDR3 sequence is CASSLSPLNEQFF. DNA for the CDR3: TGTGCCAGCAGCTTATCACCCTTGAATGAGCAGTTCTTC.